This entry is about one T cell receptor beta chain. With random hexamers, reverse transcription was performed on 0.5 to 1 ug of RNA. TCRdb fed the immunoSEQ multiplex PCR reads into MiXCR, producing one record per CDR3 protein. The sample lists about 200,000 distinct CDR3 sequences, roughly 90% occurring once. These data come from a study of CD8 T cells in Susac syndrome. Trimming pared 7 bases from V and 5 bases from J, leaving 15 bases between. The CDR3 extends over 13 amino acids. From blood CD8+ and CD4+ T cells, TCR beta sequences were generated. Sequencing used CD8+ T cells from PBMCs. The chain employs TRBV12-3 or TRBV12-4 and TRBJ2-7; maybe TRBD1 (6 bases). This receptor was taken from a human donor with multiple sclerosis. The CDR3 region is CASTPQGQDEQYF. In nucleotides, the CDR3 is TGTGCCAGCACCCCCCAGGGGCAAGACGAGCAGTACTTC.